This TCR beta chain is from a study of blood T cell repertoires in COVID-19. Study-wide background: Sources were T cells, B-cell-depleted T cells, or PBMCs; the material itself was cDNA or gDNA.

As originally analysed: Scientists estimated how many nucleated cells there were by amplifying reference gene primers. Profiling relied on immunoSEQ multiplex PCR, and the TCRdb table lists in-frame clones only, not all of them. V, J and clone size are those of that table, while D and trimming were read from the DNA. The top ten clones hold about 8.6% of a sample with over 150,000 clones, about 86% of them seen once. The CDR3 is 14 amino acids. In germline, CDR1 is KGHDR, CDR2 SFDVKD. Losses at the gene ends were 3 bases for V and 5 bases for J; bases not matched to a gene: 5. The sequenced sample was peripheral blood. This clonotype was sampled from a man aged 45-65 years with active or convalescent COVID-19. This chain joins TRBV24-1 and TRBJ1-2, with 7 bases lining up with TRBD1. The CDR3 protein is CATSDPDRVYGYTF. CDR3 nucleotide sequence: TGTGCCACCAGTGATCCTGACAGGGTATATGGCTACACCTTC.